The rows below give T cell receptor beta chains drawn from one sample of a study of T-cell reconstitution after alpha-beta-depleted transplantation in children. Each CDR3 protein is one row after TCRdb ran MiXCR on the PCR reads. The top ten hold about 5.4% of the sample, which has around 500,000 distinct CDR3 sequences, approximately 12% seen once. Material: PBMCs from the stem cell graft donor, obtained from the stem cell graft. The origin of the receptors is a human donor who donated a stem cell graft to a child with combined immunodeficiency. Both conserved end residues are part of each CDR3. Fields, in order: J gene, V gene, clone size, D gene, CDR3 DNA, CDR3 protein. D genes are given only for firm matches. Clone size is given for some rows only: seen once, a few or many times, or a class if the clone is expanded.

j_gene: TRBJ2-1
v_gene: TRBV7-9
abundance: many
d_gene: NA
CDR3nt: TGTGCCAGCAGCCCAACGGGATCCTATTACAATGAGCAGTTCTTC
CDR3aa: CASSPTGSYYNEQFF

j_gene: TRBJ2-7
v_gene: TRBV7-2
abundance: many
d_gene: TRBD2
CDR3nt: TGTGCCAGCAGCCCCCGGGGGGTCAGATCACCGAGCTACGAGCAGTACTTC
CDR3aa: CASSPRGVRSPSYEQYF

j_gene: TRBJ2-3
v_gene: TRBV20-1
abundance: NA
d_gene: NA
CDR3nt: TGCAGTGCCCGTGAACACCTCACAGATACGCAGTATTTT
CDR3aa: CSAREHLTDTQYF

j_gene: TRBJ1-3
v_gene: TRBV7-3
abundance: few
d_gene: NA
CDR3nt: TGTGCCAGCAGCCCTTCACAGGGAGGAGCTGGAAACACCATATATTTT
CDR3aa: CASSPSQGGAGNTIYF

j_gene: TRBJ2-2
v_gene: TRBV20-1
abundance: few
d_gene: NA
CDR3nt: TGCAGTGCTAGAGATCTGGACTTTAACACCGGGGAGCTGTTTTTT
CDR3aa: CSARDLDFNTGELFF

j_gene: TRBJ2-3
v_gene: TRBV2
abundance: NA
d_gene: TRBD2
CDR3nt: TGTGCCAGCAGGGGGGTAAAGCGGGACAGCACAGATACGCAGTATTTT
CDR3aa: CASRGVKRDSTDTQYF

j_gene: TRBJ2-3
v_gene: TRBV20-1
abundance: many
d_gene: TRBD1
CDR3nt: TGCAGTGTCAGTGGACAGGGGGATGATACGCAGTATTTT
CDR3aa: CSVSGQGDDTQYF

j_gene: TRBJ1-1
v_gene: TRBV3-1
abundance: NA
d_gene: NA
CDR3nt: TGTGCCAGCAGCCAAGCTTTGAGCGGGGGGACCGAAGCTTTCTTT
CDR3aa: CASSQALSGGTEAFF

j_gene: TRBJ2-7
v_gene: TRBV5-5
abundance: NA
d_gene: TRBD2
CDR3nt: TGTGCCAGCAGCTTTCGACTAGCGGGAGCTTTGGACGAGCAGTACTTC
CDR3aa: CASSFRLAGALDEQYF

j_gene: TRBJ2-5
v_gene: TRBV24-1
abundance: NA
d_gene: TRBD2
CDR3nt: TGTGCCACCAGTGATTTGCAAGGACTAGCTTTCTCCTCTGAAGAGACCCAGTACTTC
CDR3aa: CATSDLQGLAFSSEETQYF

j_gene: TRBJ2-7
v_gene: TRBV29-1
abundance: NA
d_gene: NA
CDR3nt: TGCAGCGTTGACCAGGGAGGCGAGCAGTACTTC
CDR3aa: CSVDQGGEQYF

j_gene: TRBJ2-1
v_gene: TRBV12-3/TRBV12-4
abundance: few
d_gene: NA
CDR3nt: TGTGCCAGTCAAGGAGGGGGCTTTCCCTACAATGAGCAGTTCTTC
CDR3aa: CASQGGGFPYNEQFF

j_gene: TRBJ1-5
v_gene: TRBV7-8
abundance: few
d_gene: NA
CDR3nt: TGTGCCAGCAGCTCAACATTGGGCAATCAGCCCCAGCATTTT
CDR3aa: CASSSTLGNQPQHF

j_gene: TRBJ2-7
v_gene: TRBV6-2/TRBV6-3
abundance: few
d_gene: NA
CDR3nt: TGTGCCAGCAGTCCACAGGGAGGAGATGTGGAGCAGTACTTC
CDR3aa: CASSPQGGDVEQYF

j_gene: TRBJ1-2
v_gene: TRBV6-1
abundance: NA
d_gene: NA
CDR3nt: TGTGCCAGCAGCCCTCTCGGACAGCCCATCTATGGCTACACCTTC
CDR3aa: CASSPLGQPIYGYTF

j_gene: TRBJ1-1
v_gene: TRBV29-1
abundance: NA
d_gene: TRBD1
CDR3nt: TGCAGCGTTGGGAGTGGCGGGACAGCGGGATGGATTGAAGCTTTCTTT
CDR3aa: CSVGSGGTAGWIEAFF

j_gene: TRBJ2-4
v_gene: TRBV11-3
abundance: NA
d_gene: NA
CDR3nt: TGTGCCAGCAGCTTAGGGTCGGGCATTCAGTACTTC
CDR3aa: CASSLGSGIQYF